This TCR beta chain was recovered during a study of blood T cell repertoires in COVID-19 (dated by TCRdb to the early 2020s). About the full investigation: The collaborator samples originated in the United States, Italy and Spain and spanned the acute and convalescent phases of COVID-19. The material from the prospective study consisted of cDNA or gDNA derived from T cells, B-cell-depleted T cells, or PBMCs. Subjects who had been exposed to COVID-19, were actively infected with it, or had recovered from it provided the deeply sampled blood TCRbeta repertoires that made up the dataset. The repertoires were released in a freely available public database intended as a resource for research on the immune response to SARS-CoV-2. Samples were obtained from the ongoing ImmuneRACE study (first 160 participants) and from 950 to 1,500 subjects provided by 6 global collaborators. Sample metadata almost always included a de-identified subject ID, COVID-19 status, age in years and sex. Where available, HLA class I and class II types were obtained from metadata supplied by the sample provider rather than from assay-based typing. Study-level results and caveats: Clinical and demographic metadata were provided uncurated, with the amount varying by source and participant.

Whole blood was collected in K2EDTA tubes by collaborating institutions according to the institutions' own protocols. For TCRbeta analysis, collaborators shipped samples as frozen whole blood, isolated PBMCs, or DNA extracted from either of those sample types. V trim: 3 bases; J trim: 6 bases; unmatched bases: 6. CDR1 and CDR2 are drawn from the germline V gene: SGHNT, YENEEA. The CDR3 starts with the cysteine, ends with the phenylalanine, and has 15 residues. Only CDR3 DNA remains: 45 bases, in frame from the first base. Remarks on this clone: The clone's antigen remains unknown. No per-base quality is available; no much larger clone lies one base away.

The immunoSEQ Assay, a bias-controlled multiplex PCR, was used to amplify TCRbeta CDR3 regions from genomic DNA. Per the original workflow: Within the assay, amplification of reference gene primers was used to estimate how many nucleated cells each sample contained. To quantify the absolute abundance of each unique TCRbeta CDR3 rearrangement, sequence reads were collapsed and filtered. Productive Simpson clonality was computed per sample as the square root of Simpson's diversity index over productive rearrangements. TCRdb provides this immuneACCESS table in a form limited to in-frame rearrangements. Some clones are lacking; in checked studies, under half of them reflect an unresolved V gene, and why the rest are absent is not known. That table gives V, J and clone size, and the DNA gave D and trimming. The sample table contains 35,000 to 40,000 clones; only one count was recorded for about 84% of them. The ten largest make up 25% to 30% of the sample.

Sequencing was performed on peripheral blood. The chain is encoded by TRBV11-3 joined to TRBJ1-4, and 8 junctional nucleotides match TRBD1. This TCR was recovered from a man aged 80 or over with active or convalescent COVID-19. The CDR3 region has the sequence CASSFGQGEDEKLFF. The nucleotide sequence is given as TGTGCCAGCAGCTTTGGACAGGGCGAAGATGAAAAACTGTTTTTT.